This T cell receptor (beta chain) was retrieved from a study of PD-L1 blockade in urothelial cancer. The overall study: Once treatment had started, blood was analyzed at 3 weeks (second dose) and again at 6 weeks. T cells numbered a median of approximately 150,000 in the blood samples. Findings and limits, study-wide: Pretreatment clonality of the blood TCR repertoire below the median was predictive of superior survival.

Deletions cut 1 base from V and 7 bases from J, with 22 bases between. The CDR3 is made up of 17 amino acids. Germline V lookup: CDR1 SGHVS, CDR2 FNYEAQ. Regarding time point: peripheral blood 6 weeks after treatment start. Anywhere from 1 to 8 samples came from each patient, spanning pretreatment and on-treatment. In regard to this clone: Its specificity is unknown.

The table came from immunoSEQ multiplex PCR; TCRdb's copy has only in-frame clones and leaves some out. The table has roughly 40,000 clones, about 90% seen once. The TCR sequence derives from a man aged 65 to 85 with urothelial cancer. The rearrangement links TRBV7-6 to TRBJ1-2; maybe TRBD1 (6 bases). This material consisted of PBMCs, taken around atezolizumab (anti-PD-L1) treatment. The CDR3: CASSLGLAGAVSGGYTF. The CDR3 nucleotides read TGTGCCAGCAGCTTAGGGCTGGCGGGGGCGGTTTCTGGTGGCTACACCTTC.